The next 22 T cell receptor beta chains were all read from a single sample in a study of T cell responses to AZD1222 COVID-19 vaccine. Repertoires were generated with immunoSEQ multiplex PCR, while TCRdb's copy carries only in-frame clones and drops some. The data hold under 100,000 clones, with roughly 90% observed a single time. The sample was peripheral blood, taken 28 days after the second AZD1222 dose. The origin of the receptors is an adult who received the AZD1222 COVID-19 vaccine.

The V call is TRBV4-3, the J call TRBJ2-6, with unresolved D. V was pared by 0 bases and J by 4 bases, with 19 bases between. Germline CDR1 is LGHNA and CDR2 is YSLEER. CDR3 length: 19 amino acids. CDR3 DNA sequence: TGCGCCAGCAGCCAAGAAGTCAACACGCTGGTCTCGGGGGCCAACGTCCTGACTTTC. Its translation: CASSQEVNTLVSGANVLTF.

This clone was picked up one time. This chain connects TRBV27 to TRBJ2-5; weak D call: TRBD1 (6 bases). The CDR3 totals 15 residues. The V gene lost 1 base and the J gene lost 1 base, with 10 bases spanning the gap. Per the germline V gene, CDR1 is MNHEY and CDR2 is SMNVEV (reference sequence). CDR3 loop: CASSLFSGVQETQYF. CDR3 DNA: TGTGCCAGCAGTTTATTCTCAGGGGTCCAAGAGACCCAGTACTTC.

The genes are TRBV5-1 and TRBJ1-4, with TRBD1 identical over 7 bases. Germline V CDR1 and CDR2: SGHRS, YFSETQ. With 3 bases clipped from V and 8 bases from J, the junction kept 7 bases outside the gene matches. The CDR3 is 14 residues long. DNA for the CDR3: TGCGCCAGCAGCTGGGAGGGGGCTGGGGAAAAACTGTTTTTT. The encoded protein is CASSWEGAGEKLFF. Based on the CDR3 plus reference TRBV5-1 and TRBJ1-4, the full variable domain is KAGVTQTPRYLIKTRGQQVTLSCSPISGHRSVSWYQQTPGQGLQFLFEYFSETQRNKGNFPGRFSGRQFSNSRSEMNVSTLELGDSALYLCASSWEGAGEKLFFGSGTQLSVL.

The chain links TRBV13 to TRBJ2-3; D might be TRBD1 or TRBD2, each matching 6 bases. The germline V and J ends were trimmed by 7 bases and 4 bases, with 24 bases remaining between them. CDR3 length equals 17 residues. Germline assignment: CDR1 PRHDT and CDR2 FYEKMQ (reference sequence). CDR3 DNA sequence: TGTGCCAGCACCGAATTTACAGGGAGACGGGGGCCAGATACGCAGTATTTT. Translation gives CASTEFTGRRGPDTQYF.

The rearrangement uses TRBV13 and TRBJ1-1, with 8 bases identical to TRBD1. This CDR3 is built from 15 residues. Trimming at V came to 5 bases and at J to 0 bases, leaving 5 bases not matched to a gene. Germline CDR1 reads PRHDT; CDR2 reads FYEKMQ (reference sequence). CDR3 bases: TGTGCCAGCAGCACCCGGGACAGGCTGAACACTGAAGCTTTCTTT. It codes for CASSTRDRLNTEAFF.

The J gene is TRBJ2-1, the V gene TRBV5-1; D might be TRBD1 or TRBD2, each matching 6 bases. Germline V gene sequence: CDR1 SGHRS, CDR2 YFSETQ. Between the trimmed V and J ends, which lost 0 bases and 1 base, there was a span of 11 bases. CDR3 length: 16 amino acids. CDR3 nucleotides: TGCGCCAGCAGCTTGGGGAGGGGGTCGTCCTACAATGAGCAGTTCTTC. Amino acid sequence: CASSLGRGSSYNEQFF.

In DNA form, the CDR3 reads TGTGCCAGCGGCCGAGTTGAAGCTTTCTTT. The encoded protein is CASGRVEAFF. This sequence joins TRBV6-5 and TRBJ1-1; no reliable D call. V shed 8 bases and J shed 7 bases, with 8 bases lying between them. Germline V gene sequence: CDR1 MNHEY, CDR2 SVGAGI. The CDR3 extends over 10 amino acids.

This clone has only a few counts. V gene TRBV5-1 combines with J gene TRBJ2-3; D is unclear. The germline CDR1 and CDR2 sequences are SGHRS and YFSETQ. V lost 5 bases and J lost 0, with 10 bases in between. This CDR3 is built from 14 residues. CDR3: CASSQQISTDTQYF. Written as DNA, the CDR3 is TGCGCCAGCAGTCAACAGATTAGCACAGATACGCAGTATTTT.

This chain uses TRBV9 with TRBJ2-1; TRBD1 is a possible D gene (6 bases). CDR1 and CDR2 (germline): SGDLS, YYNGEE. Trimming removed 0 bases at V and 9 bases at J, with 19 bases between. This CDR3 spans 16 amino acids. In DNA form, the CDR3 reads TGTGCCAGCAGCGTAGGTCTAGGACAGACCATGACTGAGCAGTTCTTC. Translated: CASSVGLGQTMTEQFF.

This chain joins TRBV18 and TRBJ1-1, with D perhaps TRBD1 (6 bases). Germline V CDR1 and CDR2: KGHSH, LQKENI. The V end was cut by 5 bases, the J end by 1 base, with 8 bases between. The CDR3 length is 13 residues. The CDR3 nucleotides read TGTGCCAGCTCAACGGGACAGAACACTGAAGCTTTCTTT. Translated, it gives CASSTGQNTEAFF.

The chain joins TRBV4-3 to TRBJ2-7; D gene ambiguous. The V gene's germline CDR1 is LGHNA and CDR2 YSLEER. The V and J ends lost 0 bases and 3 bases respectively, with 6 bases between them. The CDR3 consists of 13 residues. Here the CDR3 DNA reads TGCGCCAGCAGCCAAGACCCCCACTACGAGCAGTACTTC. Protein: CASSQDPHYEQYF.

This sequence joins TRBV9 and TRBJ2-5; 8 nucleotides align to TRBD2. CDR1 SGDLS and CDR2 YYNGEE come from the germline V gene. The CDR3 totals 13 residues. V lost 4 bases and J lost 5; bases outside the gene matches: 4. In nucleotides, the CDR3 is TGTGCCAGCAGCCCGGGGGGGTGGGAGACCCAGTACTTC. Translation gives CASSPGGWETQYF.

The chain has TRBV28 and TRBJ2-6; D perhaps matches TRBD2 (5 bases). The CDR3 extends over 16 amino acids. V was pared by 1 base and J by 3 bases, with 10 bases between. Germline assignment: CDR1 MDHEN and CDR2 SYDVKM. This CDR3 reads CASSLYRGLGANVLTF. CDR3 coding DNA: TGTGCCAGCAGTTTATACCGGGGTCTTGGGGCCAACGTCCTGACTTTC.

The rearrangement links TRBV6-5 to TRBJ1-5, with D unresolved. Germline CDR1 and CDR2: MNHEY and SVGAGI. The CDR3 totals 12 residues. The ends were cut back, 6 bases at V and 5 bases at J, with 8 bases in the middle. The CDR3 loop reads CASRTRDQPQHF. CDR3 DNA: TGTGCCAGCAGGACTAGGGATCAGCCCCAGCATTTT.

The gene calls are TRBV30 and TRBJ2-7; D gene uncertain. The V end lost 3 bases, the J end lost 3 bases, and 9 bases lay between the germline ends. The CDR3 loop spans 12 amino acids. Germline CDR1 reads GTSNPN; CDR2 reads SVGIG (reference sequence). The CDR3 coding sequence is TGTGCCTGGAGCATCCCCGACTACGAGCAGTACTTC. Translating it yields CAWSIPDYEQYF.

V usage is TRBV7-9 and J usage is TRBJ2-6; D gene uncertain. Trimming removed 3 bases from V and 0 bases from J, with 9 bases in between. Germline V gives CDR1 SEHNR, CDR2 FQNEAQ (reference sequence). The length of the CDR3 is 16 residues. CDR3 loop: CASSFPDDSGANVLTF. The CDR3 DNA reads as TGTGCCAGCAGCTTCCCGGACGACTCTGGGGCCAACGTCCTGACTTTC.

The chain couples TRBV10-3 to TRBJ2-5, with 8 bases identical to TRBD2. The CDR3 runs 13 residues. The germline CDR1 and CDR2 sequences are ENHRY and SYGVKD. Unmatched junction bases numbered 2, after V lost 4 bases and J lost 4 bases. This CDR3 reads CAISGTSRETQYF. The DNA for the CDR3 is TGTGCCATCAGTGGGACTAGCCGAGAGACCCAGTACTTC.

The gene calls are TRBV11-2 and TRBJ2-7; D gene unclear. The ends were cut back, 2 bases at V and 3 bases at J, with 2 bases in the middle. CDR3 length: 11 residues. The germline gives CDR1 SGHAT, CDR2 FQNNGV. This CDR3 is CASSLNYEQYF. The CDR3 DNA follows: TGTGCCAGCAGCTTAAACTACGAGCAGTACTTC.

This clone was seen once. The CDR3 region is CASSDTGLIYGYTF. For the CDR3, the DNA is TGTGCCAGCAGCGACACAGGGCTGATATATGGCTACACCTTC. The chain carries TRBV21-1 and TRBJ1-2; the table's D call of TRBD1 was not tested on the DNA. TRBV21-1 is shown as a pseudogene. CDR3 length: 14 amino acids.

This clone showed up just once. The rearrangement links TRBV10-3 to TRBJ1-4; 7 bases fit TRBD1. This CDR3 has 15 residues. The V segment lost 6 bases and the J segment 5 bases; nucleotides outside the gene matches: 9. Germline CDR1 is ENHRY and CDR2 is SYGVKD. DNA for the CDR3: TGTGCCATCAGCGAGAGGGACAGCGTGAATGAAAAACTGTTTTTT. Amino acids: CAISERDSVNEKLFF.

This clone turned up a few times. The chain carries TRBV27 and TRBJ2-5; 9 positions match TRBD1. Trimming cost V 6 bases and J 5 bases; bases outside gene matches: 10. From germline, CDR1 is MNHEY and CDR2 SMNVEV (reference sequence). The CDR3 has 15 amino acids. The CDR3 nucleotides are TGTGCCAGCAGCACCGGGACAGGGCTGGCGGAGACCCAGTACTTC. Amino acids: CASSTGTGLAETQYF.

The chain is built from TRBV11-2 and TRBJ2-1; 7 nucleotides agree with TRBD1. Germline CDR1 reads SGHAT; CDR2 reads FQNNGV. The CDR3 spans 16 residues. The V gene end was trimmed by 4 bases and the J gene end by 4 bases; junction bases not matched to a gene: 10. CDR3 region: CASSSTGTADYNEQFF. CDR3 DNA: TGTGCCAGCAGCTCAACCGGGACAGCGGATTACAATGAGCAGTTCTTC.